The next 29 T cell receptor beta chains were all read from a single sample in a study of Graves' ophthalmopathy and Graves' hyperthyroidism. RNA transcripts yielded amplified TCR beta CDR3 regions. RT-PCR was first run with HTBI primers, then multiplex PCR in a second round. From the multiplex PCR reads, TCRdb called clonotypes with MiXCR, one entry per CDR3 protein. The top ten hold 5.8% of the sample, which has around 170,000 distinct CDR3 sequences, approximately 38% seen once. The source material was peripheral blood. These receptors were obtained from a woman aged 40-49 years with Graves' ophthalmopathy.

This clonotype has a handful of counts. The chain carries TRBV6-5 and TRBJ1-1, with no clear D. Germline assignment: CDR1 MNHEY and CDR2 SVGAGI. The CDR3 spans 15 residues. Deletions cut 5 bases from V and 3 bases from J, with 16 bases between. The CDR3 nucleotides are TGTGCCAGCAGTCACCAGCCGACGGGGTACACTGAAGCTTTCTTT. Residues: CASSHQPTGYTEAFF.

The rearrangement uses TRBV7-2 and TRBJ1-3; D unresolved. The CDR3 totals 14 residues. Trimming took 5 bases from V and 0 from J, leaving 8 bases between them. Germline V gene sequence: CDR1 SGHTA, CDR2 FQGNSA. CDR3 nucleotides: TGTGCCAGCAGCGCCCTAAACTCTGGAAACACCATATATTTT. It translates to CASSALNSGNTIYF.

The V call is TRBV19, the J call TRBJ1-2; D may be TRBD1 (5 bases). Trimming removed 7 bases at V and 6 bases at J, with 21 bases between. Germline V gene lookup returns CDR1 LNHDA and CDR2 SQIVND (reference sequence). CDR3 length: 15 amino acids. DNA of the CDR3: TGTGCCAGTACCCCTGGTGGGGGGGTCGGGGATGGCTACACCTTC. This gives the protein CASTPGGGVGDGYTF.

This clonotype was seen many times. This may be a read error, as it is one base from a much larger clone. V is TRBV12-3 or TRBV12-4 and J is TRBJ1-1; no clear D. The CDR3 spans 15 residues. The CDR3: CASSLNTGVNAEAFF. CDR3 in DNA: TGTGCCAGCAGTTTAAATACCGGGGTGAACGCTGAAGCTTTCTTT.

This clonotype was counted at least ten times. The rearrangement uses TRBV28 and TRBJ2-5; 7 nucleotides agree with TRBD1. The V and J ends lost 5 bases and 1 base, in that order; junction bases with no gene match: 10. The CDR3 sequence is 16 residues long. In germline, CDR1 is MDHEN, CDR2 SYDVKM. The CDR3 DNA follows: TGTGCCAGCAGTCTCGGGACAGCGAGACTCCAAGAGACCCAGTACTTC. Translating gives CASSLGTARLQETQYF.

This clonotype is a singleton in its sample. The gene calls are TRBV27 and TRBJ2-7; possibly TRBD2 for D (6 bases). The CDR3 is made up of 14 amino acids. The germline CDR1 and CDR2 sequences are MNHEY and SMNVEV (reference sequence). The V end was cut by 2 bases, the J end by 6 bases, with 14 bases between. The CDR3 protein is CASSLDSGLAEQYF. The CDR3 coding sequence is TGTGCCAGCAGTTTAGATAGCGGACTCGCCGAGCAGTACTTC.

This clonotype was found once. This chain joins TRBV28 and TRBJ1-1; no reliable D call. The CDR3 spans 13 residues. Germline V gene data show CDR1 as MDHEN and CDR2 as SYDVKM. V was trimmed by 1 base and J by 2 bases, leaving 5 bases between them. The CDR3 DNA reads TGTGCCAGCAGTTTATATATTAACACTGAAGCTTTCTTT. As protein: CASSLYINTEAFF.

This clonotype was recorded at least ten times. The gene calls are TRBV5-1 and TRBJ1-1; 7 bases are shared with TRBD1. Germline V gene sequence: CDR1 SGHRS, CDR2 YFSETQ. V lost 4 bases, J lost 1 base, and 16 bases stayed unmatched. The CDR3 is 18 residues long. CDR3: CASSPRLGGSLRNTEAFF. Written as DNA, the CDR3 is TGCGCCAGCAGCCCCCGGTTAGGGGGCAGTTTAAGGAACACTGAAGCTTTCTTT. Based on the CDR3 plus reference TRBV5-1 and TRBJ1-1, the full variable domain is KAGVTQTPRYLIKTRGQQVTLSCSPISGHRSVSWYQQTPGQGLQFLFEYFSETQRNKGNFPGRFSGRQFSNSRSEMNVSTLELGDSALYLCASSPRLGGSLRNTEAFFGQGTRLTVV.

The chain employs TRBV10-3 and TRBJ2-7; the D gene is possibly TRBD2 (5 bases). This CDR3 has 15 amino acids. Germline assignment: CDR1 ENHRY and CDR2 SYGVKD. The germline V and J ends were trimmed by 4 bases and 5 bases, with 18 bases remaining between them. The CDR3 bases are TGTGCCATCAGTGGGTCTTCCGAGGGAGTTCACGAGCAGTACTTC. It yields the protein CAISGSSEGVHEQYF.

This clonotype has ten or more counts. The chain carries TRBV30 and TRBJ2-5; no clear D. Germline lookup yields CDR1 GTSNPN and CDR2 SVGIG (reference sequence). The CDR3 extends over 13 amino acids. The V and J ends lost 1 base and 5 bases respectively, with 11 bases between them. This chain's CDR3 is CAWSGLSWETQYF. As DNA, the CDR3 is TGTGCCTGGAGTGGGCTCTCCTGGGAGACCCAGTACTTC. Complete variable domain (other parts from reference TRBV30 and TRBJ2-5): SQTIHQWPATLVQPVGSPLSLECTVEGTSNPNLYWYRQAAGRGLQLLFYSVGIGQISSEVPQNLSASRPQDRQFILSSKKLLLSDSGFYLCAWSGLSWETQYFGPGTRLLVL.

The V call is TRBV6-2 or TRBV6-3, the J call TRBJ1-2; 7 bases are shared with TRBD1. The CDR3 spans 13 residues. V trimming: 1 base; J trimming: 8 bases; junction bases outside the gene matches: 4. In germline, CDR1 is MNHEY, CDR2 SVGEGT. The CDR3 DNA sequence: TGTGCCAGCAGTTACTTTACAGGGGACGGCTACACCTTC. It is translated as CASSYFTGDGYTF.

Ten or more counts support this clonotype. The chain recombines TRBV6-2 or TRBV6-3 with TRBJ1-1; 9 nucleotides match TRBD1. Unmatched junction bases numbered 14, after V lost 7 bases and J lost 5 bases. CDR1 is MNHEY, CDR2 SVGEGT, per germline. This CDR3 has 16 residues. The CDR3 loop reads CASTRASGTGRTEAFF. In DNA, the CDR3 is TGTGCCAGCACAAGAGCCTCCGGGACAGGGCGGACTGAAGCTTTCTTT.

V usage is TRBV5-1 and J usage is TRBJ2-5, with 8 bases matching TRBD2. Looked up from germline, CDR1 is SGHRS and CDR2 is YFSETQ. The length of the CDR3 is 17 residues. The ends lost 4 bases at V and 5 bases at J; junction bases unmatched: 16. CDR3 sequence (DNA): TGCGCCAGCAGCCCGGGGGGGCGGGACACCTTCACCGAGACCCAGTACTTC. Its protein is CASSPGGRDTFTETQYF.

At least ten counts were recorded for this clonotype. The CDR3 DNA sequence: TGTGCCAGCAGTGGGCGGAACCAAGAGACCCAGTACTTC. Amino acids: CASSGRNQETQYF. The chain links TRBV2 to TRBJ2-5; D is unclear. V lost 4 bases to trimming and J lost 0 bases, with 6 bases between them. CDR3 size: 13 residues. Germline assignment: CDR1 SNHLY and CDR2 FYNNEI.

This clonotype was seen a few times. DNA of the CDR3: TGTGCCAGCAGTGGACCCCCGGACAGGGGGCATCAGCCCCAGCATTTT. This gives the protein CASSGPPDRGHQPQHF. The chain has TRBV2 and TRBJ1-5, with 11 bases matching TRBD1. Germline CDR1 and CDR2: SNHLY and FYNNEI. The CDR3 consists of 16 residues. The ends lost 4 bases at V and 5 bases at J; junction bases unmatched: 7. Complete variable domain (other parts from reference TRBV2 and TRBJ1-5): EPEVTQTPSHQVTQMGQEVILRCVPISNHLYFYWYRQILGQKVEFLVSFYNNEISEKSEIFDDQFSVERPDGSNFTLKIRSTKLEDSAMYFCASSGPPDRGHQPQHFGDGTRLSIL.

The chain has TRBV7-3 and TRBJ2-2; 8 positions match TRBD2. Germline V lookup: CDR1 SGHTA, CDR2 FQGTGA. The junction had 5 bases not matched to a gene; V was cut back by 3 bases and J by 2 bases. The CDR3 has 16 amino acids. CDR3 bases: TGTGCCAGCAGCTTCAGCGGGAGCCTAAACACCGGGGAGCTGTTTTTT. Translation: CASSFSGSLNTGELFF.

Ten or more counts support this clonotype. J is TRBJ2-5 and V is TRBV12-3 or TRBV12-4, with 9 bases lining up with TRBD1. Losses at the gene ends were 4 bases for V and 5 bases for J; bases not matched to a gene: 17. The CDR3 runs 18 residues. CDR3 bases: TGTGCCAGCAGTTACGAAATGCCGGACAGGGGATTTAGGGAGACCCAGTACTTC. Its protein is CASSYEMPDRGFRETQYF.

This clonotype appeared many times. This chain links TRBV5-1 with TRBJ1-6; 7 bases align to TRBD1. Germline V lookup: CDR1 SGHRS, CDR2 YFSETQ. The CDR3 extends over 13 amino acids. After removal of 2 bases from V and 8 bases from J, the junction contained 1 base not matched to a gene. The CDR3 bases are TGCGCCAGCAGCTTCGGACAGGATTCACCCCTCCACTTT. Amino acids: CASSFGQDSPLHF.

By frequency in the sample, this clonotype is medium-sized. This rearrangement joins TRBV5-1 to TRBJ1-2; D is unresolved. The CDR3 runs to 15 residues. CDR1 and CDR2 from the germline V gene are SGHRS and YFSETQ. V lost 5 bases, J lost 0 bases, and 14 bases lay in between. The DNA of the CDR3 is TGCGCCAGCAGTATGAAGACACCTTCTAACTATGGCTACACCTTC. The encoded protein is CASSMKTPSNYGYTF.

This clonotype was counted between two and nine times. This rearrangement joins TRBV12-3 or TRBV12-4 to TRBJ2-5, with a weak D call TRBD1 (6 bases). V lost 5 bases and J lost 7, with 14 bases in between. The CDR3 runs 13 residues. In DNA form, the CDR3 reads TGTGCCAGCAGTCCACAGGGCTTTGGGACCCAGTACTTC. Its protein is CASSPQGFGTQYF.

The table lists this clonotype with many counts. The chain combines TRBV28 with TRBJ1-1; no clear D. Trimming left V 5 bases short and J 0 bases short, with 10 bases between. The CDR3 has 14 residues. CDR1 and CDR2 from the germline V gene are MDHEN and SYDVKM. Here the CDR3 reads CASSRTQMNTEAFF. In DNA form, the CDR3 reads TGTGCCAGCAGTCGGACTCAAATGAACACTGAAGCTTTCTTT.

The sample holds many counts of this clonotype. This chain uses TRBV12-3 or TRBV12-4 with TRBJ1-5; D remains unclear. The ends were cut back, 4 bases at V and 3 bases at J, with 13 bases in the middle. The CDR3 runs 15 residues. CDR3 amino acids: CASSSTTKNNQPQHF. CDR3 in DNA: TGTGCCAGCAGTTCCACGACAAAGAACAATCAGCCCCAGCATTTT.

The chain recombines TRBV6-2 or TRBV6-3 with TRBJ1-6; weak D call: TRBD1 (6 bases). CDR1 MNHEY and CDR2 SVGEGT come from the germline V gene. V dropped 7 bases and J dropped 9 bases, with 13 bases sitting between them. This CDR3 is 13 amino acids long. CDR3 sequence reads: CASTRTGPSPLHF. CDR3 nucleotide sequence: TGTGCCAGCACCCGAACAGGGCCTTCACCCCTCCACTTT.

This clonotype was seen ten or more times. The CDR3 loop reads CASSLSQGGTKTFF. The CDR3 DNA sequence: TGTGCCAGCAGTCTGAGTCAAGGGGGGACCAAAACTTTCTTT. This sequence joins TRBV28 and TRBJ1-1, with a weak D call TRBD1 (6 bases). This CDR3 is 14 amino acids long. The germline V and J ends were trimmed by 5 bases and 12 bases, with 22 bases remaining between them. Per the germline V gene, CDR1 is MDHEN and CDR2 is SYDVKM.

This clonotype was detected ten times or more. The chain is built from TRBV18 and TRBJ2-3; D is undetermined. V was shortened by 6 bases and J by 6 bases, with 16 bases between the two germline ends. The CDR3 contains 14 residues. Germline V gene lookup returns CDR1 KGHSH and CDR2 LQKENI. The CDR3 is CASSHDTVRDTQYF. CDR3 coding DNA: TGTGCCAGCTCCCATGATACAGTACGGGATACGCAGTATTTT.

This clonotype has ten or more counts. The chain uses TRBV7-2 and TRBJ1-1; the match to TRBD1 covers 7 bases. Germline values: CDR1 SGHTA, CDR2 FQGNSA. There are 14 residues in the CDR3. The J segment lost 6 bases and the V segment lost 4 bases, leaving 8 bases of the junction unmatched. The CDR3 DNA is TGTGCCAGCAGCTCAGACAGGGCGCGCTCTGAAGCTTTCTTT. This codes for CASSSDRARSEAFF.

The rearrangement uses TRBV6-5 and TRBJ2-5, with a possible D match to TRBD1 (6 bases). The CDR3 has 15 amino acids. Germline lookup yields CDR1 MNHEY and CDR2 SVGAGI. V lost 4 bases and J 7 bases, leaving 19 bases between the germline ends. CDR3 nucleotides: TGTGCCAGCAGTTCCGACAGGCAACGTGGGGGGACCCAGTACTTC. Translating gives CASSSDRQRGGTQYF.

At least ten counts were recorded for this clonotype. The J gene is TRBJ1-6, the V gene TRBV12-3 or TRBV12-4, with TRBD1 matching over 8 bases. This CDR3 comprises 16 residues. V lost 6 bases, J lost 6 bases, and 10 bases stayed unmatched. The CDR3 is CASSPGQGAFNSPLHF. The CDR3 DNA sequence: TGTGCCAGCAGCCCAGGCCAGGGGGCGTTTAATTCACCCCTCCACTTT.

Ten or more counts support this clonotype. CDR3 in amino acids: CSAGHSYEQYF. CDR3 nucleotides: TGCAGTGCCGGGCACTCCTACGAGCAGTACTTC. The chain couples TRBV20-1 to TRBJ2-7; D not certain. This CDR3 spans 11 amino acids. V was trimmed by 6 bases and J by 0 bases, leaving 6 bases between them. Germline lookup yields CDR1 DFQATT and CDR2 SNEGSKA (reference sequence).